Listed below are T cell receptor beta chains from one sample, sequenced in a study of beta chain features in type 1 diabetes. TCRdb's table, derived via immunoSEQ multiplex PCR, lists solely in-frame clones and lacks some. Here the sample spans a few hundred thousand clones, roughly 24% being singletons. Material for sequencing was naive CD4+ T cells from blood. Every receptor here comes from a woman in her 30s with type 1 diabetes. Each CDR3 is given with its conserved first and last residue. A D gene is named only where the DNA matches it firmly. Size tells how often a clone was seen (once, few, many) or the class of an expanded clone, and some rows leave it out.

abundance: few; j_gene: TRBJ2-1; v_gene: TRBV7-3; d_gene: TRBD1; CDR3nt: TGTGCCAGCAGTGCCGGGACAGGGGTCAGTGAGCAGTTCTTC; CDR3aa: CASSAGTGVSEQFF
abundance: few; j_gene: TRBJ2-1; v_gene: TRBV11-1; d_gene: TRBD2; CDR3nt: TGTGCCAGCAGCTTACAGCCTCTTGGACTAGCGACCTACAATGAGCAGTTCTTC; CDR3aa: CASSLQPLGLATYNEQFF
abundance: few; j_gene: TRBJ2-2; v_gene: TRBV29-1; d_gene: TRBD1; CDR3nt: TGCAGCGCCCGGACAGGGGGCATGGGGGAGCTGTTTTTT; CDR3aa: CSARTGGMGELFF
abundance: -; j_gene: TRBJ2-3; v_gene: TRBV6-5; d_gene: -; CDR3nt: TGTGCCAGCAGTTACTTGCCCCGGACAGATACGCAGTATTTT; CDR3aa: CASSYLPRTDTQYF
abundance: -; j_gene: TRBJ1-4; v_gene: TRBV25-1; d_gene: -; CDR3nt: TGTGCCAGCAGTGGGTACGGTAATGAAAAACTGTTTTTT; CDR3aa: CASSGYGNEKLFF
abundance: -; j_gene: TRBJ1-5; v_gene: TRBV2; d_gene: TRBD1; CDR3nt: TGTGCCAGCGGAAGGGACAGAAATCAGCCCCAGCATTTT; CDR3aa: CASGRDRNQPQHF
abundance: -; j_gene: TRBJ2-7; v_gene: TRBV4-1; d_gene: -; CDR3nt: TGCGCCAGCAGCCAAGATCAATCGGGATTGACCTACGAGCAGTACTTC; CDR3aa: CASSQDQSGLTYEQYF
abundance: -; j_gene: TRBJ2-1; v_gene: TRBV12-5; d_gene: -; CDR3nt: TGTGCTAGTGGTTTGGATAACAATGAGCAGTTCTTC; CDR3aa: CASGLDNNEQFF
abundance: -; j_gene: TRBJ2-1; v_gene: TRBV6-5; d_gene: -; CDR3nt: TGTGCCAGCAGTTTCAATAGACAGGACAATGAGCAGTTCTTC; CDR3aa: CASSFNRQDNEQFF
abundance: few; j_gene: TRBJ1-2; v_gene: TRBV29-1; d_gene: TRBD1; CDR3nt: TGCAGCGTTGAAGGGCAGGGTATAGGGGGCAACTATGGCTACACCTTC; CDR3aa: CSVEGQGIGGNYGYTF
abundance: few; j_gene: TRBJ2-1; v_gene: TRBV7-8; d_gene: TRBD2; CDR3nt: TGTGCCAGCAGCTTAAGACTAGCGACCTACAATGAGCAGTTCTTC; CDR3aa: CASSLRLATYNEQFF
abundance: few; j_gene: TRBJ2-1; v_gene: TRBV5-4; d_gene: TRBD1; CDR3nt: TGTGCCAGCAGCTTTACAGGGGGCAGTGAGCAGTTCTTC; CDR3aa: CASSFTGGSEQFF
abundance: -; j_gene: TRBJ2-5; v_gene: TRBV2; d_gene: TRBD2; CDR3nt: TGTGCCAGCAGCCCCCCCGGGGGGGCGGGAGTTGGGACCCAGTACTTC; CDR3aa: CASSPPGGAGVGTQYF
abundance: -; j_gene: TRBJ1-1; v_gene: TRBV5-1; d_gene: -; CDR3nt: TGCGCCAGCAGCTTGGATTCCAGTACGAACACTGAAGCTTTCTTT; CDR3aa: CASSLDSSTNTEAFF
abundance: -; j_gene: TRBJ1-5; v_gene: TRBV29-1; d_gene: -; CDR3nt: TGCAGCGTGGGGAGCAGAAATCAGCCCCAGCATTTT; CDR3aa: CSVGSRNQPQHF
abundance: few; j_gene: TRBJ2-5; v_gene: TRBV15; d_gene: -; CDR3nt: TGTGCCACCAGCAGAGTTGGGAGCCAAGAGACCCAGTACTTC; CDR3aa: CATSRVGSQETQYF
abundance: -; j_gene: TRBJ2-7; v_gene: TRBV6-5; d_gene: TRBD1; CDR3nt: TGTGCCAGCAGTTACGCCGGGACAGTCGATGGGGAGCAGTACTTC; CDR3aa: CASSYAGTVDGEQYF
abundance: -; j_gene: TRBJ2-3; v_gene: TRBV7-3; d_gene: -; CDR3nt: TGTGCCAGCAGCCTCCGACTAGGTCGGGATACGCAGTATTTT; CDR3aa: CASSLRLGRDTQYF
abundance: few; j_gene: TRBJ2-7; v_gene: TRBV7-9; d_gene: TRBD1; CDR3nt: TGTGCCAGCAGCTTAGGACAGGGAATTCCCTACGAGCAGTACTTC; CDR3aa: CASSLGQGIPYEQYF